Sequencing of this T cell receptor (beta chain) was carried out in a study of T cells expressing NK-cell markers (dated by TCRdb to the early 2020s). The study in broad terms: Three sorted T-cell subsets (CD3+CD56+NKG2C+, CD3+CD56+NKG2C- and CD3+CD56-NKG2C+) from about 8 donors had their TCR beta-chain repertoires profiled. Among the eight sequenced donors, seven were HCMV-seropositive and one was HCMV-seronegative. Illumina HiSeq 2000/2500, MiSeq or NextSeq was used to sequence libraries as 2 x 150 bp reads. The eight sequenced donors were randomly selected healthy volunteers, three men and five women. The study at large found these results: It remained unclear whether the expanded NKG2C-expressing T cell clones were specific for HCMV antigens. Those dominant clonotypes were again the most abundant among CD3+CD56-NKG2C+ cells in several donors, at roughly 28.3-65%. In more than 5 donors, the dominant CD3+CD56+NKG2C+ clonotypes were found to rank among the top 10 CD8+ clonotypes and to make up roughly 1.0-7.0% of CD8+ T cells.

The CDR3 runs 12 amino acids, cysteine and phenylalanine included. No DNA is listed. The germline V gene encodes CDR1 SEHNR and CDR2 FQNEAQ (reference sequence). HCMV-specific IgG was detected in serum with a commercial ELISA kit to determine HCMV serostatus. Peripheral blood mononuclear cells were isolated from blood by Ficoll density gradient centrifugation. Points on this clonotype: Its target antigen remains unknown.

The sequencer was an Illumina HiSeq 2000. TCR beta cDNA libraries were prepared using 5'RACE template switching, which introduced a universal primer site and unique molecular identifiers. cDNA synthesis was primed from the TCR beta constant segment, followed by two successive PCR amplification steps. In the source study's methods: Reads were demultiplexed and grouped by UMI with MIGEC, and clonotypes were assembled and quantified with MiTCR. To exclude erroneous sequences, only TCR cDNA sequences supported by at least two reads were retained. Downstream repertoire analysis used the tcR package, and clonotypes were matched across fractions by CDR3 nucleotide sequence plus V segment. VDJmatch was used to annotate antigen specificity against VDJdb, with one amino acid substitution in CDR3 allowed. The reads, reprocessed by TCRdb, yield one row per CDR3 protein sequence and no DNA. The V and J calls and clone size come from TCRdb's table, not from the authors' own analysis. The sample table holds approximately 380,000 distinct CDR3 sequences. Clones ranked in the top ten supply roughly 5.2% of the sample.

Sequencing used blood T cells: a sorted CD56 or NKG2C T cell subset, CD4+ or CD8+ T cells, or bulk PBMC T cells (not recorded which). The clonotype comes from a man aged 18 to 70 in good health. The chain was built from TRBV7-9 and TRBJ1-2; with no DNA, the TCRdb D assignment of TRBD1 cannot be verified. The CDR3 region has the sequence CASEKGGYGYTF.